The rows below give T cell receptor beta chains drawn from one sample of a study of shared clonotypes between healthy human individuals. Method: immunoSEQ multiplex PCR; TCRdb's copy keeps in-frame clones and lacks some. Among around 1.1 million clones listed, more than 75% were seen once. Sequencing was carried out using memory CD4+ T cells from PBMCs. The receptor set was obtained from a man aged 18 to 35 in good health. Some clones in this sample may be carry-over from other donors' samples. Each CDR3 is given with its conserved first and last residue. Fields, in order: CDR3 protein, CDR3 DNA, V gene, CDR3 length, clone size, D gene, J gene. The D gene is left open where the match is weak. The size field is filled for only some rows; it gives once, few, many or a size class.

CDR3aa: CSVSRLAGEGEQYF; CDR3nt: TGCAGCGTTTCCCGACTAGCGGGAGAGGGTGAGCAGTACTTC; v_gene: TRBV29-1; len: 14; abundance: few; d_gene: TRBD2; j_gene: TRBJ2-7
CDR3aa: CASSLEDGARQYF; CDR3nt: TGTGCCAGCAGCCTTGAGGACGGGGCTCGGCAGTACTTC; v_gene: TRBV9; len: 13; abundance: -; d_gene: -; j_gene: TRBJ2-5
CDR3aa: CAWSGQGNQPQHF; CDR3nt: TGTGCCTGGAGTGGCCAGGGAAATCAGCCCCAGCATTTT; v_gene: TRBV30; len: 13; abundance: -; d_gene: -; j_gene: TRBJ1-5
CDR3aa: CASSTGGFGEKLFF; CDR3nt: TGTGCCAGTAGCACAGGGGGCTTCGGGGAAAAACTGTTTTTT; v_gene: TRBV19; len: 14; abundance: -; d_gene: TRBD1; j_gene: TRBJ1-4
CDR3aa: CASSSPGQLGETQYF; CDR3nt: TGTGCCAGTAGTAGCCCGGGACAGCTGGGGGAGACCCAGTACTTC; v_gene: TRBV19; len: 15; abundance: -; d_gene: TRBD1; j_gene: TRBJ2-5
CDR3aa: CASSVGGGASGNTIYF; CDR3nt: TGTGCCAGCAGTGTGGGGGGTGGGGCTTCCGGAAACACCATATATTTT; v_gene: TRBV28; len: 16; abundance: few; d_gene: -; j_gene: TRBJ1-3
CDR3aa: CASRIDGGRRNTIYF; CDR3nt: TGTGCCAGCAGGATCGACGGGGGGCGAAGAAACACCATATATTTT; v_gene: TRBV28; len: 15; abundance: -; d_gene: -; j_gene: TRBJ1-3
CDR3aa: CASSPHRDGTEAFF; CDR3nt: TGTGCCAGTAGTCCACACAGGGATGGAACTGAAGCTTTCTTT; v_gene: TRBV19; len: 14; abundance: -; d_gene: -; j_gene: TRBJ1-1
CDR3aa: CAWSLTLQETQYF; CDR3nt: TGTGCCTGGAGTCTGACATTGCAAGAGACCCAGTACTTC; v_gene: TRBV30; len: 13; abundance: -; d_gene: -; j_gene: TRBJ2-5
CDR3aa: CASSQAGSSYNEQFF; CDR3nt: TGTGCCAGCAGCCAAGCGGGGAGCTCCTACAATGAGCAGTTCTTC; v_gene: TRBV4-2; len: 15; abundance: -; d_gene: -; j_gene: TRBJ2-1